These 8 T cell receptor beta chains share one sample of origin, sequenced in a study of T cells in Graves' hyperthyroidism and ophthalmopathy. RNA transcripts yielded amplified TCR beta CDR3 regions. Initially, a first-round RT-PCR of the TCR CDR3 employed the HTBI primer set. TCRdb processed the multiplex PCR reads anew with MiXCR; each CDR3 protein has one entry. The sample lists a few hundred thousand distinct CDR3 sequences; around 13% were seen once. Sample: blood. These receptors were taken from a woman aged 25 to 39 with Graves' hyperthyroidism that later progressed to Graves' ophthalmopathy.

V gene TRBV29-1 combines with J gene TRBJ2-7; D is unclear. In germline, CDR1 is SQVTM, CDR2 ANQGSEA. This CDR3 has 14 amino acids. The germline V and J ends were trimmed by 4 bases and 2 bases, with 15 bases remaining between them. CDR3 DNA sequence: TGCAGCGTTGCGGGTGACCTTCAGGCCTACGAGCAGTACTTC. Amino acids: CSVAGDLQAYEQYF.

The sample holds many counts of this clonotype. The chain is built from TRBV29-1 and TRBJ1-2; a possible D gene is TRBD1 (6 bases). Trimming left V 2 bases short and J 7 bases short, with 14 bases between. CDR3 length equals 13 residues. Germline V gene lookup returns CDR1 SQVTM and CDR2 ANQGSEA. The CDR3 DNA is TGCAGCGTTGAAACAGGGATATTCACTGGCTACACCTTC. Translation: CSVETGIFTGYTF. The full variable domain, rest sourced from reference TRBV29-1 and TRBJ1-2, is SAVISQKPSRDICQRGTSLTIQCQVDSQVTMMFWYRQQPGQSLTLIATANQGSEATYESGFVIDKFPISRPNLTFSTLTVSNMSPEDSSIYLCSVETGIFTGYTFGSGTRLTVV.

This clonotype occurred many times. CDR3: CASAPLAVYTGELFF. CDR3 nucleotide sequence: TGTGCCAGCGCCCCCCTAGCGGTGTACACCGGGGAGCTGTTTTTT. V and J are TRBV27 and TRBJ2-2; TRBD2 agrees at 7 bases. The CDR3 totals 15 residues. J was trimmed by 3 bases and V by 8 bases; bases with no gene match: 9. Germline CDR1 and CDR2: MNHEY and SMNVEV (reference sequence).

CDR3 loop: CASSPIPLAGGGETQYF. The CDR3 nucleotides are TGTGCCAGCAGCCCCATACCACTAGCGGGAGGCGGAGAGACCCAGTACTTC. This chain connects TRBV28 to TRBJ2-5; TRBD2 matches at 12 bases. V lost 6 bases to trimming and J lost 4 bases; unmatched junction nucleotides: 12. There are 17 residues in the CDR3. Germline values: CDR1 MDHEN, CDR2 SYDVKM.

This clonotype was seen at least ten times. The CDR3 region is CASSTRTGGTPGELFF. CDR3 bases: TGTGCCAGTAGTACTCGGACAGGGGGGACGCCCGGGGAGCTGTTTTTT. V gene TRBV19 combines with J gene TRBJ2-2, with 10 bases aligning to TRBD1. CDR3 length: 16 amino acids. V lost 4 bases and J lost 6; bases outside the gene matches: 8. Germline CDR1 is LNHDA and CDR2 is SQIVND (reference sequence).

Concerning this clonotype: The germline gene is not matched at one end of the junction; a read error may be the cause. The chain is built from TRBV11-2 and TRBJ2-7; unclear D gene. The germline V gene encodes CDR1 SGHAT and CDR2 FQNNGV. The CDR3 covers 13 residues. This CDR3 is CASTLNPSYEQYF. For the CDR3, the DNA is TGTGCCAGCACCTTAAACCCTTCCTACGAGCAGTACTTC.

This clonotype was counted at least ten times. The rearrangement uses TRBV20-1 and TRBJ1-5; 8 nucleotides align to TRBD1. CDR1 DFQATT and CDR2 SNEGSKA come from the germline V gene (reference sequence). With V trimmed by 0 bases and J by 6 bases, 4 bases remained unmatched. CDR3 length: 14 amino acids. The CDR3 protein is CSAREDREPQPQHF. As DNA, the CDR3 is TGCAGTGCTAGAGAGGACAGGGAGCCTCAGCCCCAGCATTTT.

Many counts were recorded for this clonotype. The rearrangement uses TRBV20-1 and TRBJ2-1; D remains ambiguous. Looked up from germline, CDR1 is DFQATT and CDR2 is SNEGSKA (reference sequence). Trimming removed 5 bases at V and 8 bases at J, with 13 bases between. The CDR3 consists of 12 residues. Here the CDR3 DNA reads TGCAGTGCTCCAGTTTCAGTTTATGAGCAGTTCTTC. It is translated as CSAPVSVYEQFF.